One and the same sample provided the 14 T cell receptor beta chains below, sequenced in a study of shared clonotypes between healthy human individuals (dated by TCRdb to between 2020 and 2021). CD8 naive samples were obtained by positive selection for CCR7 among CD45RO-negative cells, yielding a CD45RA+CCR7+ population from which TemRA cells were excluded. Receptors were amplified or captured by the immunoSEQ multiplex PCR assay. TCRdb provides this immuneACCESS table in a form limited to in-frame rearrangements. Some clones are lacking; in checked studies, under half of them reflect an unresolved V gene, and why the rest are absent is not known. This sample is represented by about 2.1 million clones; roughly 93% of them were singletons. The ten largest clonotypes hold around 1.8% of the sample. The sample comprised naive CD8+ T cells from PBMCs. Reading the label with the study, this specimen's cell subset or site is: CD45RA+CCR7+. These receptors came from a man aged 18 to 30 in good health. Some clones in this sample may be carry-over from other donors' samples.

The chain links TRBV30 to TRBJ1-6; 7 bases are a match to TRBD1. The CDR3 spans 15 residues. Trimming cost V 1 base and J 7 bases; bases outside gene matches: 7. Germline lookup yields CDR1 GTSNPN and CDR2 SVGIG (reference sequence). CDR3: CAWSAGGTENSPLHF. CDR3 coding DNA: TGTGCCTGGAGTGCTGGGGGGACAGAGAATTCACCCCTCCACTTT.

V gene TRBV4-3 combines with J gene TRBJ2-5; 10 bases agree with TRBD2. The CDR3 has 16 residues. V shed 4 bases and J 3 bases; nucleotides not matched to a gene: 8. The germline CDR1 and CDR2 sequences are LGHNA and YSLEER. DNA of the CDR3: TGCGCCAGCAGCCCTGGACTAGCGGTGGGAAAAGAGACCCAGTACTTC. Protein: CASSPGLAVGKETQYF.

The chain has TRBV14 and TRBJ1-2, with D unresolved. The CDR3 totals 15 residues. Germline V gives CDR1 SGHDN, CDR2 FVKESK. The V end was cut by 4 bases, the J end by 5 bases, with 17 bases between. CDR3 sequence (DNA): TGTGCCAGCAGCCGCGGGAGGCAGAGTCGGTATGGCTACACCTTC. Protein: CASSRGRQSRYGYTF.

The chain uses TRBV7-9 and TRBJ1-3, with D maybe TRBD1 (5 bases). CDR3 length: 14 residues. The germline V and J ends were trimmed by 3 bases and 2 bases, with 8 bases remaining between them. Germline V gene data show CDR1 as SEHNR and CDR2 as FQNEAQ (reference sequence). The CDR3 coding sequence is TGTGCCAGCAGCTTCCGGGGGACTGGAAACACCATATATTTT. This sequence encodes CASSFRGTGNTIYF. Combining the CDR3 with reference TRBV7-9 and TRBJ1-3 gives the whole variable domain DTGVSQNPRHKITKRGQNVTFRCDPISEHNRLYWYRQTLGQGPEFLTYFQNEAQLEKSRLLSDRFSAERPKGSFSTLEIQRTEQGDSAMYLCASSFRGTGNTIYFGEGSWLTVV.

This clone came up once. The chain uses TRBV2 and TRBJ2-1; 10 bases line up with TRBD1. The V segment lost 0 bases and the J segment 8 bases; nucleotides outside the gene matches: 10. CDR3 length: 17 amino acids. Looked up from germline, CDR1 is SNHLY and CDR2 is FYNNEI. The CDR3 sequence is CASSEAGQGPSNHEQFF. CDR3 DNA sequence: TGTGCCAGCAGTGAAGCGGGACAGGGGCCCAGTAATCATGAGCAGTTCTTC. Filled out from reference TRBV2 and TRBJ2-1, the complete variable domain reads EPEVTQTPSHQVTQMGQEVILRCVPISNHLYFYWYRQILGQKVEFLVSFYNNEISEKSEIFDDQFSVERPDGSNFTLKIRSTKLEDSAMYFCASSEAGQGPSNHEQFFGPGTRLTVL.

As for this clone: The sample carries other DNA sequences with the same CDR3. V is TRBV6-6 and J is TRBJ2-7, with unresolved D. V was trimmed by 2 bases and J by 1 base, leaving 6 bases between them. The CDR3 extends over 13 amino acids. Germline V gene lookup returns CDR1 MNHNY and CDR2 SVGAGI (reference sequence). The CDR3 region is CASSYSQSYEQYF. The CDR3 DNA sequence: TGTGCCAGCAGTTACAGTCAGTCCTACGAGCAGTACTTC.

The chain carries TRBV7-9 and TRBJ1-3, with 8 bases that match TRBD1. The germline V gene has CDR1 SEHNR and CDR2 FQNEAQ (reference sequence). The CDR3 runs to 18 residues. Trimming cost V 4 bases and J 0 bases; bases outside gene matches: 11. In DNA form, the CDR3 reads TGTGCCAGCAGCTCCCCCTTTGACAGGGGAGCCTCTGGAAACACCATATATTTT. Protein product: CASSSPFDRGASGNTIYF.

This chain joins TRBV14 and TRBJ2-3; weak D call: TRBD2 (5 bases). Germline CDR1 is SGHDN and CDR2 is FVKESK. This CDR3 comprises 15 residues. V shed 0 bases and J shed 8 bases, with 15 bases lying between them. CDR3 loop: CASSQERRLTGTQYF. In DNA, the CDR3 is TGTGCCAGCAGCCAAGAAAGAAGACTAACGGGTACGCAGTATTTT.

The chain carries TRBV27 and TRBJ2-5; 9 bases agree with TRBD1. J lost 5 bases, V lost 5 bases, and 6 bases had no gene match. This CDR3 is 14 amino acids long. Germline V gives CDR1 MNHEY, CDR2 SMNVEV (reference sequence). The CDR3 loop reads CASSQGQGAETQYF. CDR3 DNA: TGTGCCAGCAGTCAGGGACAGGGTGCCGAGACCCAGTACTTC.

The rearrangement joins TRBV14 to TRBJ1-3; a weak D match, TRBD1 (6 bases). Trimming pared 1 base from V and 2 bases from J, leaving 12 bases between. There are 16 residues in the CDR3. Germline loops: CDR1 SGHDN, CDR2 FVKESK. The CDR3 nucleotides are TGTGCCAGCAGCCAAGGAACAGGGCGTCCTGGAAACACCATATATTTT. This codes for CASSQGTGRPGNTIYF.

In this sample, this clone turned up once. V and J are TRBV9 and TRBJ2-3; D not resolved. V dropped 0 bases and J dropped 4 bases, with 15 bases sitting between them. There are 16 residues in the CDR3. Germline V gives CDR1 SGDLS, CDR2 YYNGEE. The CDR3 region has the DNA TGTGCCAGCAGCGTAGGTGATGACCTTAGGGCAGATACGCAGTATTTT. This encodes CASSVGDDLRADTQYF.

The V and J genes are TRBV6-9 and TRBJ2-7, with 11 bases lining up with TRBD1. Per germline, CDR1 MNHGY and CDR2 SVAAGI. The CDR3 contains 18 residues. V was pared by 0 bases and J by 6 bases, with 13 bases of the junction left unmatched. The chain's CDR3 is CASSYSRWGDRGKREQYF. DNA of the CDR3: TGTGCCAGCAGTTATTCGAGATGGGGGGACAGGGGGAAACGCGAGCAGTACTTC.

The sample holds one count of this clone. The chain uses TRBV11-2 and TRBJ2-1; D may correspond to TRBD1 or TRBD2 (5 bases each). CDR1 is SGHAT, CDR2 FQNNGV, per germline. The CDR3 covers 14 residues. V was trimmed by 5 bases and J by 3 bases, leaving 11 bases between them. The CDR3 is CASSHRDHYNEQFF. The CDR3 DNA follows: TGTGCCAGCAGCCACCGGGACCACTACAATGAGCAGTTCTTC.

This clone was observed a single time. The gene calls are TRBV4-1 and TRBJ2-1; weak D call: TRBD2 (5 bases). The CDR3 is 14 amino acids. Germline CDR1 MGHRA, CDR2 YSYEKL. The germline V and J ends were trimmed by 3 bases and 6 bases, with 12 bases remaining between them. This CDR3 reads CASSHPGLFNEQFF. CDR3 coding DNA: TGCGCCAGCAGCCACCCCGGACTGTTCAATGAGCAGTTCTTC.